This T cell receptor beta chain is from a study of T-cell memory formation after mild COVID-19. Overall study context: Largely donor-specific TCR clusters were found.

This clonotype was observed a handful of times. Looked up from germline, CDR1 is SGHAT and CDR2 is FQNNGV. The V end was cut by 5 bases, the J end by 10 bases, with 9 bases between. The CDR3 runs to 12 residues. Constant-segment primers and 5'RACE yielded cDNA libraries for TCR alpha and TCR beta, each carrying sample barcodes and UMIs. TCRdb called the 5' RACE reads again in MiXCR, with one record for every CDR3 protein. The data contain approximately 300,000 distinct CDR3 sequences, approximately 15% of them seen just once; the ten biggest clones take up 20% to 25%. This rearrangement joins TRBV11-2 to TRBJ1-6; the D is unclear. The sequence was obtained from a man younger than 35 who had mild COVID-19 (a few samples of this study predate the infection). Cell type and time point are not known. The specimen was PBMCs or a T cell subset sorted from them (not recorded which). CDR3 nucleotide sequence: TGTGCCAGCAGCCCCGATAGGTCACCCCTCCACTTT. It is translated as CASSPDRSPLHF.